What follows are 27 T cell receptor beta chains derived from one specimen sequenced in a study of CD8+ T cells in alopecia areata. Treatment denoted: oral pan-JAK inhibitor, 5-10 mg twice daily. RNA, once extracted, was reverse transcribed into cDNA for use as the sequencing template. Data came from immunoSEQ multiplex PCR; TCRdb stores just in-frame clones and leaves some out. The sample consists of about 200,000 clones, nearly 60% of them appearing once. The sample was CD4+ T cells sorted from blood, taken at week 24, from a patient treated with tofacitinib. All receptors come from a human donor with alopecia areata.

There are a few counts of this clone. The J gene is TRBJ2-2, the V gene TRBV7-9; tentative D call: TRBD2 (6 bases). The germline CDR1 and CDR2 sequences are SEHNR and FQNEAQ (reference sequence). The CDR3 sequence is 18 residues long. V lost 5 bases, J lost 3 bases, and 22 bases lay in between. CDR3 sequence reads: CASSPTRRASEYTGELFF. The CDR3 DNA follows: TGTGCCAGCAGCCCAACCCGCCGGGCTAGCGAGTACACCGGGGAGCTGTTTTTT.

V usage is TRBV30 and J usage is TRBJ1-5; D remains unclear. This CDR3 is built from 13 residues. Germline V gene sequence: CDR1 GTSNPN, CDR2 SVGIG (reference sequence). Trimming took off 5 bases at V and 2 bases at J, with 10 bases between the two ends. CDR3 sequence (DNA): TGTGCCTGGGGGGTGATCGGCAATCAGCCCCAGCATTTT. Amino acid sequence: CAWGVIGNQPQHF. The full variable domain, in which reference TRBV30 and TRBJ1-5 provide the parts outside the CDR3, is SQTIHQWPATLVQPVGSPLSLECTVEGTSNPNLYWYRQAAGRGLQLLFYSVGIGQISSEVPQNLSASRPQDRQFILSSKKLLLSDSGFYLCAWGVIGNQPQHFGDGTRLSIL.

This chain links TRBV2 with TRBJ2-7; 9 bases map to TRBD2. CDR1 is SNHLY, CDR2 FYNNEI, per germline. V trimming: 7 bases; J trimming: 0 bases; junction bases outside the gene matches: 16. The CDR3 totals 18 residues. In DNA, the CDR3 is TGTGCCAGCATGCCCCCAAGTCGCGGGGGGGTAAGCTCCTACGAGCAGTACTTC. It is translated as CASMPPSRGGVSSYEQYF.

This clone appeared a few times. This rearrangement joins TRBV9 to TRBJ2-5; the match to TRBD2 covers 12 bases. V lost 3 bases, J lost 3 bases, and 0 bases stayed unmatched. The CDR3 is 14 residues long. Germline V gene sequence: CDR1 SGDLS, CDR2 YYNGEE. The DNA of the CDR3 is TGTGCCAGCAGCGCTAGCGGGGGGGAAGAGACCCAGTACTTC. This codes for CASSASGGEETQYF.

This clone was picked up a small number of times. Other DNA sequences from this sample encode an identical CDR3 as well. The rearrangement uses TRBV29-1 and TRBJ2-7; D is possibly TRBD1 (6 bases). This CDR3 region has 13 residues. CDR1 is SQVTM and CDR2 is ANQGSEA in the germline V gene. The V end was cut by 1 base, the J end by 4 bases, with 11 bases between. The CDR3 sequence is CSVEADRGYEQYF. For the CDR3, the DNA is TGCAGCGTTGAAGCGGATAGGGGGTACGAGCAGTACTTC.

This clone was seen more than once but under ten times. The chain has TRBV5-1 and TRBJ2-7; the match to TRBD1 covers 8 bases. V was pared by 4 bases and J by 2 bases, with 5 bases of the junction left unmatched. The CDR3 consists of 14 residues. The V gene's germline CDR1 is SGHRS and CDR2 YFSETQ. The CDR3: CASSAEGQAYEQYF. DNA for the CDR3: TGCGCCAGCAGCGCGGAGGGACAGGCCTACGAGCAGTACTTC. The variable domain in full, with the rest retrieved from reference TRBV5-1 and TRBJ2-7, is KAGVTQTPRYLIKTRGQQVTLSCSPISGHRSVSWYQQTPGQGLQFLFEYFSETQRNKGNFPGRFSGRQFSNSRSEMNVSTLELGDSALYLCASSAEGQAYEQYFGPGTRLTVT.

The table lists this clone with a few counts. The rearrangement joins TRBV9 to TRBJ2-3; 11 bases are a match to TRBD1. The V segment lost 5 bases and the J segment 3 bases; nucleotides outside the gene matches: 5. CDR3 length: 15 amino acids. The germline gives CDR1 SGDLS, CDR2 YYNGEE. CDR3 region: CASSRTGGATDTQYF. In DNA, the CDR3 is TGTGCCAGCAGTCGGACAGGGGGCGCGACAGATACGCAGTATTTT.

The sample holds a few counts of this clone. This rearrangement joins TRBV10-3 to TRBJ2-7; TRBD2 matches 7 bases. In germline, CDR1 is ENHRY, CDR2 SYGVKD. The junction had 11 bases not matched to a gene; V was cut back by 6 bases and J by 6 bases. There are 14 residues in the CDR3. The CDR3 region is CAIRESGVPSEQYF. Here the CDR3 DNA reads TGTGCCATCAGAGAGAGCGGGGTTCCAAGCGAGCAGTACTTC.

The chain employs TRBV28 and TRBJ1-2; 8 nucleotides align to TRBD1. CDR3 length: 14 amino acids. Germline CDR1 reads MDHEN; CDR2 reads SYDVKM. The J segment lost 7 bases and the V segment lost 5 bases, leaving 9 bases of the junction unmatched. The CDR3 DNA reads TGTGCCAGCAGTCCCGGACAGGGACATCGTGGCTACACCTTC. Its protein is CASSPGQGHRGYTF.

The chain uses TRBV15 and TRBJ2-2; no clear D gene. V was cut by 0 bases and J by 5 bases, with 7 bases left in between. Germline CDR1 and CDR2: LNHNV and YYDKDF (reference sequence). The CDR3 has 14 residues. DNA of the CDR3: TGTGCCACCAGCAGAGACATGGGTACCGGGGAGCTGTTTTTT. It translates to CATSRDMGTGELFF.

This clone was picked up a small number of times. This specimen includes other DNA sequences encoding the same CDR3. The rearrangement joins TRBV7-2 to TRBJ2-5; D call uncertain. CDR3 length: 13 residues. Trimming cost V 2 bases and J 1 base, with 5 bases left between them. Germline values: CDR1 SGHTA, CDR2 FQGNSA. The CDR3 loop reads CASSLRPQETQYF. For the CDR3, the DNA is TGTGCCAGCAGCTTACGGCCCCAAGAGACCCAGTACTTC.

The V and J genes are TRBV10-3 and TRBJ1-1; possible D gene TRBD1, 5 bases. Germline V CDR1 and CDR2: ENHRY, SYGVKD. Trimming took 4 bases from V and 6 from J, leaving 9 bases between them. This CDR3 has 12 residues. Here the CDR3 DNA reads TGTGCCATCAGTGCAGTGGGGGCTGAAGCTTTCTTT. Its translation is CAISAVGAEAFF.

The chain recombines TRBV28 with TRBJ2-3; D gene unclear. The germline gives CDR1 MDHEN, CDR2 SYDVKM. The CDR3 runs to 12 residues. Trimming removed 10 bases at V and 5 bases at J, with 13 bases between. CDR3 loop: CATEQDRDTQYF. The CDR3 region has the DNA TGTGCCACTGAACAAGATCGAGATACGCAGTATTTT.

J is TRBJ2-4 and V is TRBV7-8; 9 bases line up with TRBD1. The CDR3 extends over 13 amino acids. Germline CDR1 is SGHVS and CDR2 is FQNEAQ. The trim removed 5 bases at V and 7 bases at J, leaving 3 bases unmatched. The CDR3 DNA sequence: TGTGCCAGCAGCGGGGACAGGGCCAACATTCAGTACTTC. Protein: CASSGDRANIQYF.

This clone has more than one count but fewer than ten. The rearrangement joins TRBV7-9 to TRBJ1-4; no clear D gene. Germline-derived CDR1 and CDR2 are SEHNR and FQNEAQ (reference sequence). The CDR3 has 14 residues. Trimming took 0 bases from V and 8 from J, leaving 10 bases between them. The CDR3 sequence: CASSLAYDGEKLFF. CDR3 DNA sequence: TGTGCCAGCAGCTTAGCTTATGACGGCGAAAAACTGTTTTTT. Complete variable domain (other parts from reference TRBV7-9 and TRBJ1-4): DTGVSQNPRHKITKRGQNVTFRCDPISEHNRLYWYRQTLGQGPEFLTYFQNEAQLEKSRLLSDRFSAERPKGSFSTLEIQRTEQGDSAMYLCASSLAYDGEKLFFGSGTQLSVL.

The chain is built from TRBV4-1 and TRBJ1-2; D uncertain. Trimming left V 4 bases short and J 3 bases short, with 12 bases between. This CDR3 region has 14 residues. Germline-derived CDR1 and CDR2 are MGHRA and YSYEKL. The CDR3 coding sequence is TGCGCCAGCAGCCGAGAACGGGTCGACTATGGCTACACCTTC. Protein sequence: CASSRERVDYGYTF.

The rearrangement links TRBV7-2 to TRBJ2-5; D is perhaps TRBD1 (6 bases). The V end was cut by 1 base, the J end by 0 bases, with 9 bases between. This CDR3 contains 15 residues. The germline CDR1 and CDR2 sequences are SGHTA and FQGNSA. The CDR3 reads CASSLVTGHQETQYF. The DNA for the CDR3 is TGTGCCAGCAGCTTAGTTACAGGGCACCAAGAGACCCAGTACTTC.

The chain employs TRBV25-1 and TRBJ1-5, with a possible D match to TRBD1 (5 bases). This CDR3 region has 15 residues. The germline V gene encodes CDR1 MGHDK and CDR2 SYGVNS. The ends were cut back, 4 bases at V and 4 bases at J, with 14 bases in the middle. In nucleotides, the CDR3 is TGTGCCAGCAGTGGCGGCGCAGGGAATAATCAGCCCCAGCATTTT. It is translated as CASSGGAGNNQPQHF.

The chain links TRBV29-1 to TRBJ1-2, with a weak D call TRBD1 (5 bases). CDR3 length: 14 residues. Between the trimmed V and J ends, which lost 5 bases and 3 bases, there was a span of 16 bases. Germline V gene lookup returns CDR1 SQVTM and CDR2 ANQGSEA. CDR3 bases: TGCAGCGTTACTTTTTACGGGGCCGACTATGGCTACACCTTC. It specifies CSVTFYGADYGYTF.

This clone was detected only a few times. Distinct nucleotide sequences in the sample also encode this CDR3. This rearrangement joins TRBV9 to TRBJ2-3, with D uncertain. The CDR3 sequence is 13 residues long. Germline CDR1 is SGDLS and CDR2 is YYNGEE. Deletions cut 0 bases from V and 3 bases from J, with 5 bases between. The CDR3 loop is CASSVGSTDTQYF. The CDR3 region has the DNA TGTGCCAGCAGCGTAGGGAGTACAGATACGCAGTATTTT.

This CDR3 is CAISVIETGEQFF. The CDR3 region has the DNA TGTGCCATCAGTGTAATAGAGACCGGAGAGCAGTTCTTC. This sequence joins TRBV10-3 and TRBJ2-1; D uncertain. Trimming removed 4 bases from V and 10 bases from J, with 14 bases in between. This CDR3 spans 13 amino acids. The germline V gene has CDR1 ENHRY and CDR2 SYGVKD.

The rearrangement uses TRBV11-1 and TRBJ2-5; 9 nucleotides line up with TRBD1. With V trimmed by 5 bases and J by 2 bases, 3 bases remained unmatched. Germline V gives CDR1 SGHAT, CDR2 FQDESV (reference sequence). CDR3 length: 14 amino acids. The CDR3 here is CASSRGTGQETQYF. The CDR3 nucleotides read TGTGCCAGCAGCCGGGGGACAGGGCAAGAGACCCAGTACTTC.

V is TRBV7-3 and J is TRBJ2-5; D is uncertain. The CDR3 runs 15 residues. Deletions cut 2 bases from V and 5 bases from J, with 15 bases between. Germline V lookup: CDR1 SGHTA, CDR2 FQGTGA. The CDR3 reads CASSLRPNARETQYF. In DNA form, the CDR3 reads TGTGCCAGCAGCTTACGCCCTAATGCCCGGGAGACCCAGTACTTC.

The chain joins TRBV18 to TRBJ1-5, with D maybe TRBD1 (6 bases). Germline V CDR1 and CDR2: KGHSH, LQKENI. This CDR3 has 15 amino acids. V lost 5 bases, J lost 0 bases, and 11 bases lay in between. The CDR3 region has the DNA TGTGCCAGCTCAGAAGAGGGGGTTAGCAATCAGCCCCAGCATTTT. Translation: CASSEEGVSNQPQHF.

This clone was detected only once. The V and J genes are TRBV15 and TRBJ2-5; perhaps TRBD1 as D (5 bases). The V and J ends lost 5 bases and 5 bases respectively, with 9 bases between them. CDR1 is LNHNV and CDR2 is YYDKDF in the germline V gene (reference sequence). This CDR3 is 12 amino acids long. The CDR3 nucleotides are TGTGCCACCAGCGCCAGGGCGGAGACCCAGTACTTC. The encoded protein is CATSARAETQYF. Based on the CDR3 plus reference TRBV15 and TRBJ2-5, the full variable domain is DAMVIQNPRYQVTQFGKPVTLSCSQTLNHNVMYWYQQKSSQAPKLLFHYYDKDFNNEADTPDNFQSRRPNTSFCFLDIRSPGLGDTAMYLCATSARAETQYFGPGTRLLVL.

The chain couples TRBV7-3 to TRBJ1-2; D possibly corresponds to TRBD1 (5 bases). Germline CDR1 is SGHTA and CDR2 is FQGTGA. The CDR3 is made up of 14 amino acids. V was pared by 1 base and J by 8 bases, with 14 bases between. CDR3 coding DNA: TGTGCCAGCAGCTTAAACGGGCAGGGAGGAGGCTACACCTTC. It translates to CASSLNGQGGGYTF.

This clone was seen only a few times. The chain couples TRBV4-1 to TRBJ1-1, with 7 bases lining up with TRBD1. The CDR3 extends over 14 amino acids. The V gene's germline CDR1 is MGHRA and CDR2 YSYEKL. The trim removed 4 bases at V and 7 bases at J, leaving 9 bases unmatched. The CDR3 DNA is TGCGCCAGCAGCCGCAGCGGGACAGCCAATGAAGCTTTCTTT. Translation gives CASSRSGTANEAFF.